Presented here are 27 T cell receptor beta chains from one specimen sequenced in a study of cytomegalovirus exposure and HLA in healthy donors. The PCR had 60 Vbeta and 13 Jbeta primers. Repertoires were generated with immunoSEQ multiplex PCR, while TCRdb's copy carries only in-frame clones and drops some. The sample carries more than 85,000 clones, roughly 79% recorded once. Sequencing was done on a sample of PBMCs. These receptor sequences come from a male donor in good health and CMV-seronegative.

The chain couples TRBV4-2 to TRBJ1-2, with D unclear. V was pared by 0 bases and J by 6 bases, with 14 bases between. CDR1 is LGHNA, CDR2 YNFKEQ, per germline. The CDR3 covers 15 residues. CDR3 in DNA: TGTGCCAGCAGCCAAGATCTTCGCGAGGATAATGGCTACACCTTC. This sequence encodes CASSQDLREDNGYTF.

V and J are TRBV6-5 and TRBJ1-2; D unclear. This CDR3 is 14 amino acids long. The V gene's germline CDR1 is MNHEY and CDR2 SVGAGI. V was trimmed by 5 bases and J by 8 bases, leaving 18 bases between them. CDR3 coding DNA: TGTGCCAGCAGTCTTACAGTATTCAACCGCGGCTACACCTTC. Translation gives CASSLTVFNRGYTF.

The genes are TRBV6-6 and TRBJ2-5; 10 nucleotides align to TRBD1. TRBJ2-7 explains the end of the DNA better; the J call may be wrong. Looked up from germline, CDR1 is MNHNY and CDR2 is SVGAGI (reference sequence). The CDR3 totals 15 residues. The CDR3 DNA follows: TGTGCCAGCAGTTACCCGGGACAGGGGAACTACGAGCAGTACTTC. Its translation: CASSYPGQGNYEQYF.

This chain connects TRBV5-1 to TRBJ1-1; 8 positions agree with TRBD1. Germline lookup yields CDR1 SGHRS and CDR2 YFSETQ. The CDR3 runs to 14 residues. The V gene end was trimmed by 1 base and the J gene end by 4 bases; junction bases not matched to a gene: 3. CDR3 amino acids: CASSLTGQATEAFF. The CDR3 region has the DNA TGCGCCAGCAGCTTGACGGGACAGGCCACTGAAGCTTTCTTT.

This clone was observed a handful of times. The rearrangement links TRBV7-2 to TRBJ2-1; 9 bases agree with TRBD2. CDR3 length: 14 amino acids. V lost 4 bases, J lost 3 bases, and 1 base stayed unmatched. Germline V CDR1 and CDR2: SGHTA, FQGNSA. CDR3 amino acids: CASSWRGGYNEQFF. The CDR3 nucleotides read TGTGCCAGCAGCTGGCGGGGGGGCTACAATGAGCAGTTCTTC.

This clone was counted a few times. V usage is TRBV30 and J usage is TRBJ2-7; 7 bases agree with TRBD2. The CDR3 loop spans 14 amino acids. V lost 5 bases and J lost 0; bases outside the gene matches: 7. CDR1 and CDR2 (germline): GTSNPN, SVGIG (reference sequence). CDR3 loop: CAWRGVESSYEQYF. DNA of the CDR3: TGTGCCTGGCGGGGGGTGGAGAGCTCCTACGAGCAGTACTTC.

The chain recombines TRBV6-1 with TRBJ2-1, with 9 nucleotides matching TRBD2. Per the germline V gene, CDR1 is MNHNS and CDR2 is SASEGT. This CDR3 spans 14 amino acids. Trimming took 9 bases from V and 9 from J; bases not matched to a gene: 12. For the CDR3, the DNA is TGTGCCAGTTGGGGACTAGCACAATCTGGTGAGCAGTTCTTC. Its protein is CASWGLAQSGEQFF.

The chain employs TRBV19 and TRBJ2-7, with TRBD2 as a possible D gene (6 bases). Germline CDR1 reads LNHDA; CDR2 reads SQIVND (reference sequence). V lost 3 bases, J lost 5 bases, and 14 bases lay in between. This CDR3 is built from 14 residues. CDR3 residues: CASSIGGLTHEQYF. CDR3 sequence (DNA): TGTGCCAGTAGTATCGGAGGGCTGACTCACGAGCAGTACTTC. Full variable domain (missing parts from reference TRBV19 and TRBJ2-7): DGGITQSPKYLFRKEGQNVTLSCEQNLNHDAMYWYRQDPGQGLRLIYYSQIVNDFQKGDIAEGYSVSREKKESFPLTVTSAQKNPTAFYLCASSIGGLTHEQYFGPGTRLTVT.

With respect to this clone: Germline and junction disagree at one end, which may indicate a read error. The rearrangement links TRBV6-5 to TRBJ2-7; 7 bases line up with TRBD2. The CDR3 covers 13 residues. Per germline, CDR1 MNHEY and CDR2 SVGAGI. The CDR3 DNA sequence: TGTGCCAGCAGCGCTAGCGGATCCTACGAGCAGCACTTC. This gives the protein CASSASGSYEQHF.

V usage is TRBV7-6 and J usage is TRBJ2-1, with 7 bases identical to TRBD2. The V segment lost 4 bases and the J segment 4 bases; nucleotides outside the gene matches: 10. Looked up from germline, CDR1 is SGHVS and CDR2 is FNYEAQ. The CDR3 consists of 16 residues. For the CDR3, the DNA is TGTGCCAGCAGCTCGTACCTGGCGGGAGTTTACAATGAGCAGTTCTTC. The encoded protein is CASSSYLAGVYNEQFF.

This rearrangement joins TRBV27 to TRBJ2-5; 10 bases map to TRBD2. V dropped 5 bases and J dropped 4; count of bases not matched to a gene: 10. Germline V CDR1 and CDR2: MNHEY, SMNVEV (reference sequence). The length of the CDR3 is 16 residues. CDR3 residues: CASSRVLTSGTETQYF. CDR3 nucleotides: TGTGCCAGCAGTAGAGTTTTAACTAGCGGGACAGAGACCCAGTACTTC.

The rearrangement joins TRBV19 to TRBJ1-2; 9 positions match TRBD1. V lost 3 bases and J lost 8; bases outside the gene matches: 13. CDR1 LNHDA and CDR2 SQIVND come from the germline V gene (reference sequence). There are 16 residues in the CDR3. The CDR3 loop reads CASSMLYRDREGGYTF. CDR3 DNA sequence: TGTGCCAGTAGTATGCTTTACCGGGACAGGGAAGGCGGCTACACCTTC.

The V call is TRBV10-2, the J call TRBJ2-1; TRBD2 aligns across 8 bases. This CDR3 is built from 17 residues. Per the germline V gene, CDR1 is WSHSY and CDR2 is SAAADI. V was clipped by 8 bases and J by 5 bases; unmatched bases: 17. The CDR3 nucleotides are TGCGCCAGCGGCGGACTAGCAGGGGACACCCTCAACAATGAGCAGTTCTTC. Protein: CASGGLAGDTLNNEQFF.

The chain links TRBV7-2 to TRBJ2-1; no firm D call. CDR3 length: 15 amino acids. Per germline, CDR1 SGHTA and CDR2 FQGNSA. With 6 bases removed from V and 0 bases from J, the gap between germline ends came to 12 bases. CDR3 sequence reads: CASSLGFSSYNEQFF. For the CDR3, the DNA is TGTGCCAGCAGTTTGGGCTTTAGCTCCTACAATGAGCAGTTCTTC. Full variable domain (rest looked up from reference TRBV7-2 and TRBJ2-1): GAGVSQSPSNKVTEKGKDVELRCDPISGHTALYWYRQSLGQGLEFLIYFQGNSAPDKSGLPSDRFSAERTGGSVSTLTIQRTQQEDSAVYLCASSLGFSSYNEQFFGPGTRLTVL.

This rearrangement joins TRBV30 to TRBJ2-2, with D maybe TRBD1 (5 bases). V was shortened by 2 bases and J by 1 base, with 8 bases between the two germline ends. CDR1 and CDR2 (germline): GTSNPN, SVGIG (reference sequence). This CDR3 is built from 14 residues. CDR3 in amino acids: CAWSRQMNTGELFF. The CDR3 nucleotides read TGTGCCTGGAGTCGACAGATGAACACCGGGGAGCTGTTTTTT.

The chain joins TRBV15 to TRBJ1-5; no firm D call. V was shortened by 2 bases and J by 2 bases, with 7 bases between the two germline ends. Germline V lookup: CDR1 LNHNV, CDR2 YYDKDF (reference sequence). The CDR3 has 14 amino acids. The CDR3 DNA sequence: TGTGCCACCAGCAGATTTTCCGGCAATCAGCCCCAGCATTTT. Translation gives CATSRFSGNQPQHF.

The chain links TRBV5-1 to TRBJ1-1, with D uncertain. CDR1 SGHRS and CDR2 YFSETQ come from the germline V gene. The CDR3 extends over 14 amino acids. Trimming removed 5 bases from V and 1 base from J, with 12 bases in between. Here the CDR3 DNA reads TGCGCCAGCAGATCGTCTCTCCCGAACACTGAAGCTTTCTTT. This gives the protein CASRSSLPNTEAFF.

This sequence joins TRBV7-3 and TRBJ2-3; 11 bases agree with TRBD2. CDR1 is SGHTA, CDR2 FQGTGA, per germline. This CDR3 region has 16 residues. Trimming cost V 0 bases and J 4 bases; bases outside gene matches: 3. CDR3 loop: CASSLTSGRGADTQYF. The CDR3 region has the DNA TGTGCCAGCAGCTTAACTAGCGGGAGGGGAGCAGATACGCAGTATTTT.

The chain employs TRBV7-2 and TRBJ2-1; perhaps TRBD1 as D (7 bases). V lost 5 bases and J lost 5, with 13 bases in between. CDR1 and CDR2 (germline): SGHTA, FQGNSA. CDR3 length: 14 amino acids. This CDR3 is CASSARGQNNEQFF. The CDR3 DNA follows: TGTGCCAGCAGCGCGCGGGGACAGAACAATGAGCAGTTCTTC.

This clone turned up a few times. The chain couples TRBV9 to TRBJ1-1; no clear D. Germline V lookup: CDR1 SGDLS, CDR2 YYNGEE. V lost 0 bases to trimming and J lost 2 bases, with 11 bases between them. The CDR3 is made up of 15 amino acids. CDR3 region: CASSVDSSFNTEAFF. The CDR3 DNA follows: TGTGCCAGCAGCGTAGATAGCTCATTCAACACTGAAGCTTTCTTT.

The chain recombines TRBV9 with TRBJ2-1, with 10 nucleotides matching TRBD2. CDR1 is SGDLS, CDR2 YYNGEE, per germline. The V gene end was trimmed by 0 bases and the J gene end by 4 bases; junction bases not matched to a gene: 4. CDR3 length: 16 residues. CDR3 bases: TGTGCCAGCAGCGTAGACTGGACTAGCGGTTACAATGAGCAGTTCTTC. Amino acid sequence: CASSVDWTSGYNEQFF.

The rearrangement joins TRBV11-2 to TRBJ2-4; tentatively, D is TRBD2 (5 bases). CDR1 and CDR2 (germline): SGHAT, FQNNGV. The ends were cut back, 1 base at V and 1 base at J, with 11 bases in the middle. The CDR3 is made up of 16 amino acids. The DNA of the CDR3 is TGTGCCAGCAGCTTAGTCCTAGCCGACGCCAAAAACATTCAGTACTTC. This sequence encodes CASSLVLADAKNIQYF.

The chain carries TRBV25-1 and TRBJ2-5; TRBD1 is a possible D gene (7 bases). This CDR3 has 13 residues. The V gene lost 8 bases and the J gene lost 10 bases, with 20 bases spanning the gap. CDR1 is MGHDK and CDR2 is SYGVNS in the germline V gene. CDR3 bases: TGTGCCAGCTGCCCCGGGGCAGGGGGGAACCAGTACTTC. It is translated as CASCPGAGGNQYF.

This clone was observed at least ten times. V usage is TRBV19 and J usage is TRBJ2-1; TRBD2 might be the D (6 bases). V was clipped by 4 bases and J by 3 bases, with 13 bases between them. The V gene's germline CDR1 is LNHDA and CDR2 SQIVND (reference sequence). This CDR3 is built from 15 residues. CDR3 in DNA: TGTGCCAGTAGTACTGCGGGAATTGACTACAATGAGCAGTTCTTC. Translation gives CASSTAGIDYNEQFF.

The V and J genes are TRBV5-1 and TRBJ2-5, with D possibly matching TRBD1 (6 bases). V was pared by 3 bases and J by 2 bases, with 11 bases between. The germline CDR1 and CDR2 sequences are SGHRS and YFSETQ. The CDR3 totals 14 residues. CDR3 region: CASSSTQGQETQYF. CDR3 nucleotides: TGCGCCAGCAGCTCCACACAGGGTCAAGAGACCCAGTACTTC.

This clone came up a few times. J is TRBJ2-1 and V is TRBV19; 8 bases are a match to TRBD2. The CDR3 extends over 17 amino acids. The J segment lost 2 bases and the V segment lost 0 bases, leaving 6 bases of the junction unmatched. The germline gives CDR1 LNHDA, CDR2 SQIVND (reference sequence). The CDR3 loop is CASSIEYGRAAYNEQFF. DNA of the CDR3: TGTGCCAGTAGTATAGAGTACGGGAGGGCCGCCTACAATGAGCAGTTCTTC.

This rearrangement joins TRBV7-6 to TRBJ2-7; TRBD1 might be the D (6 bases). V lost 6 bases and J 2 bases, leaving 26 bases between the germline ends. Germline V CDR1 and CDR2: SGHVS, FNYEAQ. The CDR3 is made up of 18 amino acids. The CDR3 reads CASRLRNPPAGVAYEQYF. The CDR3 region has the DNA TGTGCCAGCAGGCTACGAAACCCCCCCGCAGGGGTTGCCTACGAGCAGTACTTC.